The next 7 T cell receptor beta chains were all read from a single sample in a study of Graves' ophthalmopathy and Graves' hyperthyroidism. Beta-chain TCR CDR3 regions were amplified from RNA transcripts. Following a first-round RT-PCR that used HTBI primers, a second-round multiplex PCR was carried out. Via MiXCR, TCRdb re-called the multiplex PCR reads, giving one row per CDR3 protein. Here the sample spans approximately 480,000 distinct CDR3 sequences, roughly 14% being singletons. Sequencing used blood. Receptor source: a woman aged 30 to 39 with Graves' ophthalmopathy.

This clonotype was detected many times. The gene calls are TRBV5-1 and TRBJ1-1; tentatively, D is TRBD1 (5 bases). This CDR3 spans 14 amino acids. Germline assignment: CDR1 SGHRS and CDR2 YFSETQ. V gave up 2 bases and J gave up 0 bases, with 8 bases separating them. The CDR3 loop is CASSLQDVNTEAFF. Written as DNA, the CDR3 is TGCGCCAGCAGCTTACAGGATGTGAACACTGAAGCTTTCTTT.

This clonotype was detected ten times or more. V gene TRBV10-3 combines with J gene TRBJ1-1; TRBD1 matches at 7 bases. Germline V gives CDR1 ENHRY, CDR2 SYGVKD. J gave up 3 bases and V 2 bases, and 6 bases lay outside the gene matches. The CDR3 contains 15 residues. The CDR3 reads CAISETYQGDTEAFF. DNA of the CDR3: TGTGCCATCAGTGAGACGTACCAGGGGGACACTGAAGCTTTCTTT.

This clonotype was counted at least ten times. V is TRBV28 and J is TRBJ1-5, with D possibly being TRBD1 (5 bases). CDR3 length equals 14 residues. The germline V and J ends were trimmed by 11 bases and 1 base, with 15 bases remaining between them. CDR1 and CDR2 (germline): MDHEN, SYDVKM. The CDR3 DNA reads TGTGCCTCCTCTAAGGGACGGAGCAATCAGCCCCAGCATTTT. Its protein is CASSKGRSNQPQHF.

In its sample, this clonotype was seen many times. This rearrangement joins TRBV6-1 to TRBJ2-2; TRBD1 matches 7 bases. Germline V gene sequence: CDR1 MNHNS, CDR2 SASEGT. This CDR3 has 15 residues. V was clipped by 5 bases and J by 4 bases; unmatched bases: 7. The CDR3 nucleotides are TGTGCCAGCAGTATCAGGGGACAGCCCACCGGGGAGCTGTTTTTT. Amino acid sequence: CASSIRGQPTGELFF.

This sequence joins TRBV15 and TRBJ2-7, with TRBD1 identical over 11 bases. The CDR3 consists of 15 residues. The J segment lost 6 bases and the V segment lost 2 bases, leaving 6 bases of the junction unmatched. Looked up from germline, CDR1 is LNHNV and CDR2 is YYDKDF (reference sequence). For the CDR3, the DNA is TGTGCCACCAGCAGAAGCCGGGACAGGGGGTGCGAGCAGTACTTC. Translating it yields CATSRSRDRGCEQYF.

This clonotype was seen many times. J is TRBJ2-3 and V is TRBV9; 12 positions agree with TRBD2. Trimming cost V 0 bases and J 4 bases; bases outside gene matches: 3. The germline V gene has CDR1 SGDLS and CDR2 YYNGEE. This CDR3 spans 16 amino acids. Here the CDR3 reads CASSVGLAGGADTQYF. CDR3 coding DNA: TGTGCCAGCAGCGTAGGGCTAGCGGGAGGGGCAGATACGCAGTATTTT. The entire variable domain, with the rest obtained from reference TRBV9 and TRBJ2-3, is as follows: DSGVTQTPKHLITATGQRVTLRCSPRSGDLSVYWYQQSLDQGLQFLIQYYNGEERAKGNILERFSAQQFPDLHSELNLSSLELGDSALYFCASSVGLAGGADTQYFGPGTRLTVL.

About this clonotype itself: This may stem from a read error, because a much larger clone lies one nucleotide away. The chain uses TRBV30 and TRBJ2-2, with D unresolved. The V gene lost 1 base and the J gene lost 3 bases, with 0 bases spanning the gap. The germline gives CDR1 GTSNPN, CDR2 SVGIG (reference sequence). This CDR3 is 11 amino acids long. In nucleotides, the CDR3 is TGTGCCTGGAGTGACACCGGGGAGCTGTTTTTT. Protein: CAWSDTGELFF.